This entry lists 24 T cell receptor beta chains sequenced from one sample in a study of control samples from healthy donors and cancer patients. Libraries were prepared by immunoSEQ multiplex PCR; TCRdb keeps only in-frame clonotypes and omits some of them. The sample contains approximately 40,000 clones, approximately 90% of which appear only once. The specimen was blood. Every receptor here comes from a woman between 45 and 65 years old in good health.

The V and J genes are TRBV5-1 and TRBJ1-5; 7 nucleotides align to TRBD1. Unmatched junction bases numbered 10, after V lost 4 bases and J lost 0 bases. The CDR3 has 17 amino acids. Germline-derived CDR1 and CDR2 are SGHRS and YFSETQ. The CDR3 sequence: CASSQGQELNSNQPQHF. CDR3 sequence (DNA): TGCGCCAGCAGCCAAGGACAGGAACTTAATAGCAATCAGCCCCAGCATTTT.

V gene TRBV28 combines with J gene TRBJ1-2, with D possibly being TRBD1 (6 bases). From germline, CDR1 is MDHEN and CDR2 SYDVKM. This CDR3 spans 13 amino acids. V lost 6 bases and J 0 bases, leaving 8 bases between the germline ends. The CDR3 DNA sequence: TGTGCCAGCAGCCCAGGGGCTAACTATGGCTACACCTTC. It translates to CASSPGANYGYTF.

This clone was picked up one time. The chain couples TRBV4-3 to TRBJ1-2; TRBD1 aligns across 7 bases. The CDR3 extends over 16 amino acids. Germline V lookup: CDR1 LGHNA, CDR2 YSLEER. V gave up 4 bases and J gave up 5 bases; unmatched junction bases: 13. CDR3 DNA: TGCGCCAGCAGCCTGGACCGAGGGGGCGCCGGATATGGCTACACCTTC. Amino acid sequence: CASSLDRGGAGYGYTF.

V gene TRBV9 combines with J gene TRBJ2-5; no clear D gene. Germline loops: CDR1 SGDLS, CDR2 YYNGEE. Trimming took off 0 bases at V and 4 bases at J, with 4 bases between the two ends. This CDR3 spans 12 amino acids. The CDR3 nucleotides are TGTGCCAGCAGCGTAGACTCAGAGACCCAGTACTTC. It is translated as CASSVDSETQYF. The full variable domain, in which reference TRBV9 and TRBJ2-5 provide the parts outside the CDR3, is DSGVTQTPKHLITATGQRVTLRCSPRSGDLSVYWYQQSLDQGLQFLIQYYNGEERAKGNILERFSAQQFPDLHSELNLSSLELGDSALYFCASSVDSETQYFGPGTRLLVL.

In its sample, this clone was seen once. Different DNA sequences within this sample yield the same CDR3. The chain carries TRBV28 and TRBJ2-1; no firm D call. The V gene's germline CDR1 is MDHEN and CDR2 SYDVKM. The V end lost 3 bases, the J end lost 1 base, and 1 base lay between the germline ends. The CDR3 runs 12 residues. The CDR3 nucleotides read TGTGCCAGCAGTTTGTCCTACAATGAGCAGTTCTTC. It is translated as CASSLSYNEQFF.

CDR3: CASSQEVLGGNSPLHF. CDR3 nucleotide sequence: TGCGCCAGCAGCCAAGAAGTCCTTGGGGGGAATTCACCCCTCCACTTT. The chain couples TRBV4-3 to TRBJ1-6, with D possibly being TRBD1 (5 bases). Per germline, CDR1 LGHNA and CDR2 YSLEER. With 0 bases removed from V and 7 bases from J, the gap between germline ends came to 13 bases. The CDR3 contains 16 residues.

The J gene is TRBJ1-2, the V gene TRBV9; D is perhaps TRBD1 (5 bases). V dropped 2 bases and J dropped 4 bases, with 6 bases sitting between them. The CDR3 sequence is 12 residues long. Germline V gives CDR1 SGDLS, CDR2 YYNGEE. The CDR3 loop is CASSVGTYGYTF. For the CDR3, the DNA is TGTGCCAGCAGCGTCGGGACCTATGGCTACACCTTC.

In DNA, the CDR3 is TGTGCCAGCAGCACCGGACGCAGGAACTCTGGAAACACCATATATTTT. Its protein product is CASSTGRRNSGNTIYF. V and J are TRBV5-6 and TRBJ1-3, with unresolved D. The V end lost 4 bases, the J end lost 0 bases, and 14 bases lay between the germline ends. From germline, CDR1 is SGHDT and CDR2 YYEEEE. This CDR3 spans 16 amino acids. Based on the CDR3 plus reference TRBV5-6 and TRBJ1-3, the full variable domain is DAGVTQSPTHLIKTRGQQVTLRCSPKSGHDTVSWYQQALGQGPQFIFQYYEEEERQRGNFPDRFSGHQFPNYSSELNVNALLLGDSALYLCASSTGRRNSGNTIYFGEGSWLTVV.

This chain uses TRBV7-2 with TRBJ2-1, with 7 nucleotides matching TRBD1. The CDR3 extends over 16 amino acids. The germline V gene has CDR1 SGHTA and CDR2 FQGNSA. V gave up 4 bases and J gave up 7 bases; unmatched junction bases: 13. The CDR3 loop reads CASSSSGTDTSNEQFF. The CDR3 DNA reads TGTGCCAGCAGCTCCTCGGGGACAGACACTTCAAATGAGCAGTTCTTC.

The chain recombines TRBV9 with TRBJ2-3; D uncertain. The CDR3 has 14 residues. V was pared by 0 bases and J by 1 base, with 6 bases between. The germline CDR1 and CDR2 sequences are SGDLS and YYNGEE. CDR3 nucleotide sequence: TGTGCCAGCAGCGTAGTTGGGGGCACAGATACGCAGTATTTT. As protein: CASSVVGGTDTQYF.

CDR3 sequence (DNA): TGTGCCAGCTCACCACCCAGCAGTACGGAGACCCAGTACTTC. Amino acids: CASSPPSSTETQYF. The chain recombines TRBV18 with TRBJ2-5; D ambiguous. CDR3 size: 14 residues. V was clipped by 0 bases and J by 5 bases, with 10 bases between them. Germline V lookup: CDR1 KGHSH, CDR2 LQKENI.

This clone was counted a single time. This sequence joins TRBV29-1 and TRBJ2-3; 12 bases align to TRBD2. This CDR3 contains 13 residues. Germline CDR1 and CDR2: SQVTM and ANQGSEA. After removal of 7 bases from V and 5 bases from J, the junction contained 4 bases not matched to a gene. Here the CDR3 DNA reads TGCAGCGCTAGCGGGGGGGCCTTAGATACGCAGTATTTT. It codes for CSASGGALDTQYF.

The chain links TRBV5-5 to TRBJ1-1; TRBD1 matches 7 bases. V was pared by 4 bases and J by 9 bases, with 12 bases of the junction left unmatched. The CDR3 extends over 14 amino acids. Looked up from germline, CDR1 is SGHKS and CDR2 is YYEKEE (reference sequence). CDR3 sequence (DNA): TGTGCCAGCAGCCCAGGGGAGGGACAGCGCCAAGCTTTCTTT. Translated, it gives CASSPGEGQRQAFF.

The chain couples TRBV19 to TRBJ1-5; tentative D call: TRBD1 (5 bases). CDR3 length: 15 amino acids. V gave up 6 bases and J gave up 4 bases, with 16 bases separating them. Germline values: CDR1 LNHDA, CDR2 SQIVND (reference sequence). CDR3 in DNA: TGTGCCAGTAGCTCGGGACGAATGCAAAATCAGCCCCAGCATTTT. Translating gives CASSSGRMQNQPQHF.

The chain joins TRBV28 to TRBJ2-7; D ambiguous. The germline CDR1 and CDR2 sequences are MDHEN and SYDVKM. The CDR3 length is 14 residues. The V end was cut by 4 bases, the J end by 7 bases, with 17 bases between. The CDR3 spells CASSSDAGHREQYF. CDR3 DNA: TGTGCCAGCAGTTCCGACGCAGGCCATCGAGAGCAGTACTTC.

V usage is TRBV3-1 (or the pseudogene TRBV3-2) and J usage is TRBJ1-5; D ambiguous. The V and J ends lost 5 bases and 0 bases respectively, with 11 bases between them. Germline assignment: CDR1 LGHDT and CDR2 YNNKEL (reference sequence). The CDR3 length is 15 residues. The CDR3 sequence is CASSSGRDSNQPQHF. The CDR3 DNA sequence: TGTGCCAGCAGCTCAGGCAGAGATAGCAATCAGCCCCAGCATTTT.

The rearrangement uses TRBV6-1 and TRBJ2-2, with TRBD2 identical over 14 bases. The V gene's germline CDR1 is MNHNS and CDR2 SASEGT. V gave up 2 bases and J gave up 5 bases; unmatched junction bases: 1. This CDR3 is 16 amino acids long. The chain's CDR3 is CASSERLAGGTGELFF. In DNA, the CDR3 is TGTGCCAGCAGTGAACGACTAGCGGGGGGGACCGGGGAGCTGTTTTTT.

Here the CDR3 DNA reads TGTGCCAGCAGTATCCGACGGACAGGGGGCGCAACTAATGAAAAACTGTTTTTT. Amino acid sequence: CASSIRRTGGATNEKLFF. The chain uses TRBV2 and TRBJ1-4, with TRBD1 identical over 11 bases. V was clipped by 5 bases and J by 0 bases; unmatched bases: 8. The CDR3 covers 18 residues. Per germline, CDR1 SNHLY and CDR2 FYNNEI. The variable domain in full, completed from reference TRBV2 and TRBJ1-4, reads EPEVTQTPSHQVTQMGQEVILRCVPISNHLYFYWYRQILGQKVEFLVSFYNNEISEKSEIFDDQFSVERPDGSNFTLKIRSTKLEDSAMYFCASSIRRTGGATNEKLFFGSGTQLSVL.

The chain is built from TRBV12-3 or TRBV12-4 and TRBJ2-7, with D perhaps TRBD2 (6 bases). The V and J ends lost 6 bases and 8 bases respectively, with 17 bases between them. The CDR3 totals 13 residues. The CDR3, as DNA: TGTGCCAGCAGGCGGGACCCACTACAGCAGCAGTACTTC. It is translated as CASRRDPLQQQYF.

The V and J genes are TRBV4-3 and TRBJ2-7; TRBD1 matches at 9 bases. The CDR3 sequence is 16 residues long. The germline gives CDR1 LGHNA, CDR2 YSLEER. V shed 3 bases, J shed 3 bases, and the junction held 9 bases outside the gene matches. The CDR3 region is CASSQLRDRALYEQYF. The CDR3 nucleotides are TGCGCCAGCAGCCAGCTCCGGGACAGGGCTCTCTACGAGCAGTACTTC.

The CDR3 DNA sequence: TGTGCCAGCAGTTATCATACAGGGGGCGCCGGTCAGCCCCAGCATTTT. Its protein product is CASSYHTGGAGQPQHF. The gene calls are TRBV6-2 or TRBV6-3 and TRBJ1-5; 9 bases line up with TRBD1. Germline V CDR1 and CDR2: MNHEY, SVGEGT. V dropped 3 bases and J dropped 6; count of bases not matched to a gene: 9. This CDR3 contains 16 residues.

The chain is built from TRBV15 and TRBJ1-6; D is unclear. This CDR3 has 15 amino acids. V lost 0 bases, J lost 5 bases, and 8 bases lay in between. CDR1 and CDR2 (germline): LNHNV, YYDKDF (reference sequence). The CDR3 DNA follows: TGTGCCACCAGCAGAGATCTCCTTCATAATTCACCCCTCCACTTT. The encoded protein is CATSRDLLHNSPLHF.

This clone was seen only once. V gene TRBV18 combines with J gene TRBJ2-2; D not certain. Germline V gene data show CDR1 as KGHSH and CDR2 as LQKENI. Between the trimmed V and J ends, which lost 0 bases and 4 bases, there was a span of 6 bases. The CDR3 is 14 amino acids. CDR3 sequence (DNA): TGTGCCAGCTCACCACCAACAGCCACCGGGGAGCTGTTTTTT. Amino acid sequence: CASSPPTATGELFF.

The chain has TRBV14 and TRBJ1-6, with D maybe TRBD1 (5 bases). V shed 4 bases and J shed 7 bases, with 11 bases lying between them. This CDR3 comprises 14 residues. Per germline, CDR1 SGHDN and CDR2 FVKESK. CDR3 amino acids: CASSLGTVNSPLHF. The CDR3 nucleotides are TGTGCCAGCAGCCTCGGGACCGTGAATTCACCCCTCCACTTT.